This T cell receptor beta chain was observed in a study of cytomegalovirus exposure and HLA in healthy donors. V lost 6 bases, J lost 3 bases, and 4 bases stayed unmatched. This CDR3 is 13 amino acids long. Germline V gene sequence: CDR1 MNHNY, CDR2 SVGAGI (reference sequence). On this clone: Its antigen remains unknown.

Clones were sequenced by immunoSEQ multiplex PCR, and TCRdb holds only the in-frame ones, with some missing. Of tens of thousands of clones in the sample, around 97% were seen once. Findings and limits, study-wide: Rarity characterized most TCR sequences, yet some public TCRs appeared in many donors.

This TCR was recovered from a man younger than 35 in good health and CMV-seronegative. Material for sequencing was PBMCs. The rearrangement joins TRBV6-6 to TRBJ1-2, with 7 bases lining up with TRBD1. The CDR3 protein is CASRSGTDYGYTF. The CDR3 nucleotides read TGTGCCAGCAGGTCCGGGACAGACTATGGCTACACCTTC.